The 9 T cell receptor beta chains presented below share a single source sample, sequenced in a study of blood T cell repertoires in COVID-19. Produced via immunoSEQ multiplex PCR; TCRdb's table is partial and in-frame only. The repertoire includes about 260,000 clones, 86% of them detected once, and roughly 2% sits in the top ten. The material sequenced was peripheral blood. The receptors come from a man aged 25 to 45 with active or convalescent COVID-19.

This clone was seen just once. The rearrangement links TRBV11-3 to TRBJ2-5; 8 nucleotides match TRBD1. Per the germline V gene, CDR1 is SGHNT and CDR2 is YENEEA. Trimming took 5 bases from V and 2 from J; bases not matched to a gene: 7. There are 15 residues in the CDR3. The CDR3 sequence is CASSDGQGRQETQYF. The CDR3, as DNA: TGTGCCAGCAGCGACGGACAGGGTAGACAAGAGACCCAGTACTTC. The whole variable domain, remainder taken from reference TRBV11-3 and TRBJ2-5, is EAGVVQSPRYKIIEKKQPVAFWCNPISGHNTLYWYLQNLGQGPELLIRYENEEAVDDSQLPKDRFSAERLKGVDSTLKIQPAELGDSAVYLCASSDGQGRQETQYFGPGTRLLVL.

The rearrangement uses TRBV5-1 and TRBJ1-1; D gene uncertain. The CDR3 totals 14 residues. V was cut by 5 bases and J by 0 bases, with 11 bases left in between. Germline CDR1 SGHRS, CDR2 YFSETQ. CDR3 DNA sequence: TGCGCCAGCAGTCGCAACCCGGTGAACACTGAAGCTTTCTTT. This encodes CASSRNPVNTEAFF.

The chain links TRBV9 to TRBJ2-1; D is unresolved. V lost 0 bases and J 0 bases, leaving 7 bases between the germline ends. CDR1 and CDR2 (germline): SGDLS, YYNGEE. This CDR3 has 15 residues. CDR3 amino acids: CASSVVLASYNEQFF. The CDR3 DNA reads as TGTGCCAGCAGCGTAGTTCTGGCCTCCTACAATGAGCAGTTCTTC.

This clone was observed many times. The identical CDR3 is also encoded by other nucleotide sequences in the sample. The chain is built from TRBV11-2 and TRBJ1-2; 9 positions agree with TRBD1. V trimming: 1 base; J trimming: 7 bases; junction bases outside the gene matches: 1. CDR1 and CDR2 (germline): SGHAT, FQNNGV. The CDR3 has 13 residues. CDR3 nucleotide sequence: TGTGCCAGCAGCTTAGGACAGGGGGGTGGCTACACCTTC. Amino acids: CASSLGQGGGYTF. Full variable domain (outside the CDR3, taken from reference TRBV11-2 and TRBJ1-2): EAGVAQSPRYKIIEKRQSVAFWCNPISGHATLYWYQQILGQGPKLLIQFQNNGVVDDSQLPKDRFSAERLKGVDSTLKIQPAKLEDSAVYLCASSLGQGGGYTFGSGTRLTVV.

This clone appeared once. The CDR3 sequence is CASSPLHTDSGNTIYF. CDR3 bases: TGTGCCAGCAGCCCCTTACATACAGACTCTGGAAACACCATATATTTT. This chain links TRBV3-1 (or the pseudogene TRBV3-2) with TRBJ1-3, with D unresolved. Germline assignment: CDR1 LGHDT and CDR2 YNNKEL (reference sequence). V dropped 4 bases and J dropped 0 bases, with 13 bases sitting between them. The CDR3 covers 16 residues.

This chain uses TRBV10-1 with TRBJ2-2; 7 nucleotides agree with TRBD1. There are 17 residues in the CDR3. V trimming: 4 bases; J trimming: 2 bases; junction bases outside the gene matches: 10. Germline lookup yields CDR1 WNHNN and CDR2 SYGVQD (reference sequence). The CDR3 spells CASSGGLTGKNTGELFF. Here the CDR3 DNA reads TGCGCCAGCAGTGGGGGATTGACAGGGAAAAACACCGGGGAGCTGTTTTTT.

V gene TRBV4-3 combines with J gene TRBJ2-3; D not resolved. CDR1 is LGHNA and CDR2 is YSLEER in the germline V gene. CDR3 length equals 17 residues. V gave up 4 bases and J gave up 2 bases, with 19 bases separating them. CDR3 sequence (DNA): TGCGCCAGCAGCCGAGACTTTACAAGACAAATCACAGATACGCAGTATTTT. Protein sequence: CASSRDFTRQITDTQYF.

The rearrangement uses TRBV30 and TRBJ1-4; the match to TRBD1 covers 8 bases. J lost 5 bases, V lost 5 bases, and 4 bases had no gene match. The germline V gene encodes CDR1 GTSNPN and CDR2 SVGIG (reference sequence). This CDR3 is built from 13 residues. The CDR3 bases are TGTGCCTGGGACGGACAGGGAAATGAAAAACTGTTTTTT. This codes for CAWDGQGNEKLFF.

The rearrangement joins TRBV7-8 to TRBJ2-3; no firm D call. The CDR3 is 15 amino acids. Trimming cost V 1 base and J 2 bases, with 10 bases left between them. Germline CDR1 and CDR2: SGHVS and FQNEAQ. The CDR3 sequence: CASSLGPRFTDTQYF. The CDR3 DNA sequence: TGTGCCAGCAGCTTAGGTCCGCGGTTCACAGATACGCAGTATTTT.